The 17 T cell receptor beta chains listed next were all sequenced from one sample in a study of graft-versus-host responses after intestinal transplantation. Some clones are missing from TCRdb's copy, which holds only in-frame ones; the method was immunoSEQ multiplex PCR. Of under 7,000 clones listed, 65% to 80% are singletons. Lymphocytes from graft epithelium and lamina propria were isolated. The sample in question was ileum tissue, obtained approximately 240 days after intestinal transplant. The receptor source for this set is a human patient who received an intestinal transplant, so some T cells may come from the graft donor.

Notes on this clone: The same CDR3 is also encoded by other DNA sequences in this sample. V gene TRBV6-5 combines with J gene TRBJ2-1; TRBD2 agrees at 11 bases. With V trimmed by 4 bases and J by 5 bases, 4 bases remained unmatched. Germline V gene sequence: CDR1 MNHEY, CDR2 SVGAGI. The CDR3 spans 15 residues. CDR3 in DNA: TGTGCCAGCAGTTTAGCGGGGGGGCCCAACAATGAGCAGTTCTTC. Translated, it gives CASSLAGGPNNEQFF.

The chain links TRBV6-5 to TRBJ1-1, with D perhaps TRBD1 (5 bases). The CDR3 loop spans 13 amino acids. Looked up from germline, CDR1 is MNHEY and CDR2 is SVGAGI. Trimming took off 2 bases at V and 7 bases at J, with 11 bases between the two ends. DNA of the CDR3: TGTGCCAGCAGTTACGGGGCCGGGGGTGAAGCTTTCTTT. It translates to CASSYGAGGEAFF.

The rearrangement links TRBV6-5 to TRBJ1-2; a possible D gene is TRBD1 (5 bases). The length of the CDR3 is 16 residues. CDR1 MNHEY and CDR2 SVGAGI come from the germline V gene. Trimming shortened V by 0 bases and J by 7 bases, and 18 bases separated the two germline ends. This CDR3 reads CASSYSNRQRASGYTF. The CDR3 bases are TGTGCCAGCAGTTACTCAAACCGACAGAGGGCGTCTGGCTACACCTTC.

The sample holds a few counts of this clone. The genes are TRBV7-3 and TRBJ1-5, with a possible D match to TRBD1 (5 bases). Deletions cut 3 bases from V and 1 base from J, with 10 bases between. The germline gives CDR1 SGHTA, CDR2 FQGTGA. The CDR3 has 15 residues. The CDR3 sequence is CASSLSDSSNQPQHF. The CDR3 DNA is TGTGCCAGCAGCTTGAGCGACAGCAGCAATCAGCCCCAGCATTTT.

A word on this clone: At one end the junction does not follow the germline gene, possibly because of a read error. This sequence joins TRBV7-9 and TRBJ1-3; no clear D gene. The CDR3 has 14 amino acids. Germline V gene lookup returns CDR1 SEHNR and CDR2 FQNEAQ (reference sequence). The CDR3: CASSLDRSGNTIYF. The CDR3 DNA reads as TGTGCCAGCAGTTTAGACCGCTCTGGAAACACCATATATTTT.

The DNA of the CDR3 is TGTGCCTGGAGTGTAGGAGGACAGGTTTACAATGAGCAGTTCTTC. It codes for CAWSVGGQVYNEQFF. The chain has TRBV30 and TRBJ2-1, with TRBD1 matching 7 bases. Per germline, CDR1 GTSNPN and CDR2 SVGIG (reference sequence). J gave up 4 bases and V 0 bases, and 6 bases lay outside the gene matches. The CDR3 is 15 residues long.

The V and J genes are TRBV27 and TRBJ1-5; TRBD1 matches 9 bases. Germline V lookup: CDR1 MNHEY, CDR2 SMNVEV (reference sequence). The CDR3 spans 15 residues. The trim removed 8 bases at V and 4 bases at J, leaving 9 bases unmatched. The CDR3 spells CASSLGQGGNQPQHF. CDR3 DNA: TGTGCCAGCTCCTTGGGACAGGGTGGGAATCAGCCCCAGCATTTT.

There are a few counts of this clone. This chain joins TRBV9 and TRBJ2-7, with a weak D call TRBD2 (5 bases). Germline values: CDR1 SGDLS, CDR2 YYNGEE. V was cut by 3 bases and J by 0 bases, with 10 bases left in between. The CDR3 contains 14 residues. This CDR3 is CASSGGMDSYEQYF. CDR3 DNA sequence: TGTGCCAGCAGCGGAGGGATGGACTCCTACGAGCAGTACTTC.

This chain uses TRBV29-1 with TRBJ2-4; possible D gene TRBD2, 5 bases. The CDR3 contains 14 residues. Deletions cut 7 bases from V and 8 bases from J, with 21 bases between. The V gene's germline CDR1 is SQVTM and CDR2 ANQGSEA. The CDR3 coding sequence is TGCAGCGCCCTCCCCGAGGGTTTATGGGACATTCAGTACTTC. This sequence encodes CSALPEGLWDIQYF.

The chain carries TRBV5-4 and TRBJ2-5; D ambiguous. The germline V and J ends were trimmed by 5 bases and 6 bases, with 8 bases remaining between them. Germline V gene data show CDR1 as SGHNT and CDR2 as YYREEE (reference sequence). This CDR3 region has 11 residues. CDR3 nucleotide sequence: TGTGCCAGCAGTCAAGTTAAGACCCAGTACTTC. This encodes CASSQVKTQYF.

The chain employs TRBV9 and TRBJ2-2; no firm D call. The CDR3 spans 15 residues. Between the trimmed V and J ends, which lost 0 bases and 1 base, there was a span of 7 bases. Germline assignment: CDR1 SGDLS and CDR2 YYNGEE. The CDR3 spells CASSVGRENTGELFF. As DNA, the CDR3 is TGTGCCAGCAGCGTAGGAAGAGAGAACACCGGGGAGCTGTTTTTT.

J is TRBJ2-5 and V is TRBV11-2; D is perhaps TRBD1 or TRBD2 (5 bases each). The CDR3 extends over 17 amino acids. CDR1 SGHAT and CDR2 FQNNGV come from the germline V gene. V lost 7 bases and J 0 bases, leaving 21 bases between the germline ends. The CDR3 spells CASNEGDRGLYQETQYF. CDR3 in DNA: TGTGCCAGCAACGAAGGGGATCGGGGCTTATACCAAGAGACCCAGTACTTC.

The chain combines TRBV28 with TRBJ1-3; TRBD1 is a possible D gene (5 bases). CDR1 is MDHEN, CDR2 SYDVKM, per germline. The CDR3 length is 17 residues. V lost 2 bases, J lost 8 bases, and 22 bases lay in between. As DNA, the CDR3 is TGTGCCAGCAGTTTAAGGATCGGGCAGGGTGGGTCGGACACCATATATTTT. Protein: CASSLRIGQGGSDTIYF.

J is TRBJ1-6 and V is TRBV11-1, with 9 bases aligning to TRBD1. Per the germline V gene, CDR1 is SGHAT and CDR2 is FQDESV (reference sequence). J gave up 10 bases and V 3 bases, and 10 bases lay outside the gene matches. CDR3 length: 16 residues. In nucleotides, the CDR3 is TGTGCCAGCAGCTTGGGCCGTTTACAGGGGGCATCACCCCTCCACTTT. As protein: CASSLGRLQGASPLHF.

CDR3 nucleotide sequence: TGTGCCAGCAGTTACACAGGGCGTACGGACTACGAGCAGTACTTC. Amino acids: CASSYTGRTDYEQYF. This chain uses TRBV6-5 with TRBJ2-7; D perhaps matches TRBD1 (6 bases). V was trimmed by 2 bases and J by 3 bases, leaving 14 bases between them. Germline V gene data show CDR1 as MNHEY and CDR2 as SVGAGI. This CDR3 region has 15 residues.

Concerning this clone itself: It is likely a read error, because the conserved phenylalanine at the end of the CDR3 is missing. No DNA is shown, since the ends of the CDR3 on it are uncertain; the CDR3 is the one TCRdb lists. V and J are TRBV25-1 and TRBJ2-7; TRBD2, the table's D call, lacks a check against the DNA. The V gene's germline CDR1 is MGHDK and CDR2 SYGVNS. The CDR3 region is 14 residues in length, termini included. CDR3 residues: CASSQGAGRASAVC.

The rearrangement joins TRBV7-2 to TRBJ2-5; D may be TRBD1 (6 bases). Germline assignment: CDR1 SGHTA and CDR2 FQGNSA. The CDR3 loop spans 13 amino acids. Trimming shortened V by 6 bases and J by 0 bases, and 8 bases separated the two germline ends. CDR3 bases: TGTGCCAGCAGTGGGACATACCAAGAGACCCAGTACTTC. Translated: CASSGTYQETQYF.